These 30 T cell receptor beta chains were sequenced from one sample in a study of OX40 agonist ivuxolimab in advanced cancers. Produced via immunoSEQ multiplex PCR; TCRdb's table is partial and in-frame only. The sample yields 90,000 to 130,000 clones, approximately 89% seen once. Material: CD4+ or CD8+ T cells sorted from blood, obtained in a trial of the OX40 agonist ivuxolimab. Receptors originate from an adult with an advanced solid tumor such as melanoma, head and neck, liver or kidney cancer.

This chain uses TRBV27 with TRBJ2-2, with D unresolved. This CDR3 has 13 residues. CDR1 is MNHEY, CDR2 SMNVEV, per germline (reference sequence). V was cut by 6 bases and J by 7 bases, with 12 bases left in between. DNA for the CDR3: TGTGCCAGCAGCCTTGGCGTGATCGGGGAGCTGTTTTTT. Its translation: CASSLGVIGELFF.

The gene calls are TRBV14 and TRBJ2-3; TRBD2 matches at 8 bases. The CDR3 is 15 amino acids. Germline values: CDR1 SGHDN, CDR2 FVKESK. The junction had 7 bases not matched to a gene; V was cut back by 3 bases and J by 5 bases. The CDR3 spells CASSHQREWQDTQYF. The CDR3 nucleotides are TGTGCCAGCAGCCACCAGCGGGAGTGGCAAGATACGCAGTATTTT.

The gene calls are TRBV6-5 and TRBJ1-1, with a weak D call TRBD1 (5 bases). Trimming removed 2 bases at V and 4 bases at J, with 8 bases between. This CDR3 has 13 amino acids. Germline values: CDR1 MNHEY, CDR2 SVGAGI. Written as DNA, the CDR3 is TGTGCCAGCAGTTACCCAGGGTCCACTGAAGCTTTCTTT. Translated: CASSYPGSTEAFF.

The CDR3 DNA is TGTGCCAGCTCACCACCGTCTTCGGGGGGTGCGTTTTCACCCCTCCACTTT. It codes for CASSPPSSGGAFSPLHF. This chain uses TRBV18 with TRBJ1-6, with TRBD1 as a possible D gene (5 bases). This CDR3 region has 17 residues. The V end was cut by 0 bases, the J end by 9 bases, with 18 bases between. CDR1 is KGHSH and CDR2 is LQKENI in the germline V gene.

The V gene is TRBV11-2, the J gene TRBJ2-1, with D perhaps TRBD1 or TRBD2 (5 bases each). The length of the CDR3 is 15 residues. Trimming left V 5 bases short and J 4 bases short, with 15 bases between. Germline V lookup: CDR1 SGHAT, CDR2 FQNNGV. DNA of the CDR3: TGTGCCAGCAGCCGGTGGGGGTCGACGTACAATGAGCAGTTCTTC. This encodes CASSRWGSTYNEQFF.

The rearrangement links TRBV5-4 to TRBJ1-1, with D unresolved. Trimming removed 1 base at V and 0 bases at J, with 7 bases between. The V gene's germline CDR1 is SGHNT and CDR2 YYREEE (reference sequence). This CDR3 region has 14 residues. The CDR3 reads CASSLSNMNTEAFF. The CDR3 DNA is TGTGCCAGCAGCTTGTCCAATATGAACACTGAAGCTTTCTTT.

The V and J genes are TRBV27 and TRBJ1-2; D uncertain. Germline loops: CDR1 MNHEY, CDR2 SMNVEV (reference sequence). The CDR3 consists of 13 residues. Between the trimmed V and J ends, which lost 2 bases and 4 bases, there was a span of 8 bases. The CDR3, as DNA: TGTGCCAGCAGTTTAGGGCAGACCTATGGCTACACCTTC. Translation gives CASSLGQTYGYTF.

V usage is TRBV5-1 and J usage is TRBJ2-7; D call uncertain. Germline values: CDR1 SGHRS, CDR2 YFSETQ. The V gene lost 1 base and the J gene lost 2 bases, with 10 bases spanning the gap. This CDR3 is built from 14 residues. The CDR3 DNA follows: TGCGCCAGCAGCTTGCAGGCTGACCCCTACGAGCAGTACTTC. It encodes CASSLQADPYEQYF.

The genes are TRBV6-5 and TRBJ2-7, with a possible D match to TRBD1 (6 bases). Per the germline V gene, CDR1 is MNHEY and CDR2 is SVGAGI. This CDR3 contains 14 residues. Trimming shortened V by 4 bases and J by 2 bases, and 12 bases separated the two germline ends. CDR3 loop: CASSSNRAAYEQYF. For the CDR3, the DNA is TGTGCCAGCAGTTCCAACAGGGCGGCCTACGAGCAGTACTTC.

The chain joins TRBV2 to TRBJ1-4; 7 bases agree with TRBD1. The germline V gene encodes CDR1 SNHLY and CDR2 FYNNEI. CDR3 length equals 13 residues. V was pared by 7 bases and J by 8 bases, with 7 bases of the junction left unmatched. In nucleotides, the CDR3 is TGTGCCAGCAAGGGAGGGGGCGGGGAAAAACTGTTTTTT. As protein: CASKGGGGEKLFF.

The chain has TRBV5-1 and TRBJ1-3; D is uncertain. The V end lost 4 bases, the J end lost 0 bases, and 8 bases lay between the germline ends. This CDR3 has 14 residues. CDR1 is SGHRS and CDR2 is YFSETQ in the germline V gene. The CDR3 DNA sequence: TGCGCCAGCAGCCACCAAGGCTCTGGAAACACCATATATTTT. As protein: CASSHQGSGNTIYF.

This clone was seen a single time. V gene TRBV5-8 combines with J gene TRBJ1-6; the D is unclear. The CDR3 totals 12 residues. V was pared by 4 bases and J by 7 bases, with 6 bases between. The germline V gene has CDR1 SGHTS and CDR2 YDEGEE. The CDR3, as DNA: TGTGCCAGCAGCCACCAGAATTCACCCCTCCACTTT. Protein: CASSHQNSPLHF. The full variable domain, completed using reference TRBV5-8 and TRBJ1-6, is EAGVTQSPTHLIKTRGQQATLRCSPISGHTSVYWYQQALGLGLQFLLWYDEGEERNRGNFPPRFSGRQFPNYSSELNVNALELEDSALYLCASSHQNSPLHFGNGTRLTVT.

This chain joins TRBV13 and TRBJ2-3; 8 nucleotides agree with TRBD2. This CDR3 contains 15 residues. Trimming at V came to 3 bases and at J to 1 base, leaving 3 bases not matched to a gene. CDR1 PRHDT and CDR2 FYEKMQ come from the germline V gene (reference sequence). The CDR3 DNA is TGTGCCAGCAGCTTTGGGCGGGGGGGCACAGATACGCAGTATTTT. It specifies CASSFGRGGTDTQYF.

The chain recombines TRBV5-1 with TRBJ2-3; 14 bases are shared with TRBD2. Germline V lookup: CDR1 SGHRS, CDR2 YFSETQ. This CDR3 spans 17 amino acids. J lost 3 bases, V lost 0 bases, and 3 bases had no gene match. The CDR3 DNA reads as TGCGCCAGCAGCTTGGCCGGGACTAGCGGGAGTACAGATACGCAGTATTTT. This codes for CASSLAGTSGSTDTQYF.

The V call is TRBV6-5, the J call TRBJ1-6, with a tentative D call TRBD1 (5 bases). Germline CDR1 reads MNHEY; CDR2 reads SVGAGI. Trimming left V 0 bases short and J 5 bases short, with 8 bases between. This CDR3 comprises 15 residues. CDR3 protein: CASSYSLRDNSPLHF. In DNA, the CDR3 is TGTGCCAGCAGTTACTCTCTCAGGGATAATTCACCCCTCCACTTT.

The chain carries TRBV27 and TRBJ2-3; the match to TRBD2 covers 7 bases. Germline CDR1 and CDR2: MNHEY and SMNVEV (reference sequence). The J segment lost 6 bases and the V segment lost 3 bases, leaving 15 bases of the junction unmatched. CDR3 length equals 17 residues. CDR3: CASSFQRFGGSTDTQYF. CDR3 nucleotides: TGTGCCAGCAGTTTTCAACGGTTCGGCGGGAGTACCGATACGCAGTATTTT.

The V and J genes are TRBV6-1 and TRBJ1-5; the D gene is possibly TRBD1 (5 bases). Trimming took 3 bases from V and 6 from J, leaving 18 bases between them. Germline V gene sequence: CDR1 MNHNS, CDR2 SASEGT. This CDR3 spans 16 amino acids. The CDR3 DNA reads TGTGCCAGCAGTGACACGACTCCAGGGAAGACTCAGCCCCAGCATTTT. This encodes CASSDTTPGKTQPQHF.

This clone was observed a single time. The gene calls are TRBV7-9 and TRBJ2-1, with D possibly TRBD1 on 9 matching bases. Per the germline V gene, CDR1 is SEHNR and CDR2 is FQNEAQ (reference sequence). This CDR3 comprises 17 residues. Trimming stripped 4 bases from V and 2 bases from J, with 18 bases between. CDR3 loop: CASSSRGGTGTYNEQFF. In DNA form, the CDR3 reads TGTGCCAGCAGCTCCCGGGGGGGGACAGGGACCTACAATGAGCAGTTCTTC.

The rearrangement uses TRBV5-1 and TRBJ1-1, with a weak D call TRBD1 (6 bases). Per germline, CDR1 SGHRS and CDR2 YFSETQ. Deletions cut 4 bases from V and 2 bases from J, with 12 bases between. This CDR3 comprises 14 residues. In DNA form, the CDR3 reads TGCGCCAGCAGCAGGGGGACAATTAACACTGAAGCTTTCTTT. It encodes CASSRGTINTEAFF.

This sequence joins TRBV29-1 and TRBJ2-7, with D possibly matching TRBD1 (5 bases). Germline V gene lookup returns CDR1 SQVTM and CDR2 ANQGSEA. This CDR3 region has 11 residues. Trimming cost V 4 bases and J 6 bases, with 10 bases left between them. The CDR3 bases are TGCAGCGTTGGTTCAGGGTCCGAGCAGTACTTC. It translates to CSVGSGSEQYF.

The genes are TRBV30 and TRBJ2-3; D gene uncertain. The CDR3 length is 14 residues. Germline values: CDR1 GTSNPN, CDR2 SVGIG (reference sequence). V lost 1 base to trimming and J lost 3 bases, with 11 bases between them. The CDR3 loop is CAWSAFDWTDTQYF. CDR3 DNA sequence: TGTGCCTGGAGTGCTTTCGACTGGACAGATACGCAGTATTTT.

The chain recombines TRBV6-5 with TRBJ1-1; no reliable D call. This CDR3 region has 14 residues. V was shortened by 1 base and J by 0 bases, with 6 bases between the two germline ends. The germline gives CDR1 MNHEY, CDR2 SVGAGI. DNA of the CDR3: TGTGCCAGCAGTTACTTCTCGGTGAACACTGAAGCTTTCTTT. Its protein product is CASSYFSVNTEAFF.

J is TRBJ1-1 and V is TRBV6-1; D call uncertain. There are 12 residues in the CDR3. V shed 6 bases and J shed 10 bases, with 15 bases lying between them. Germline loops: CDR1 MNHNS, CDR2 SASEGT. The CDR3 nucleotides are TGTGCCAGCAGCGCCCCGGGGAGAGCAGCTTTCTTT. This codes for CASSAPGRAAFF.

The table lists this clone with a count of one. The chain carries TRBV10-3 and TRBJ2-5, with 9 bases identical to TRBD1. This CDR3 spans 13 amino acids. Germline assignment: CDR1 ENHRY and CDR2 SYGVKD. V trimming: 6 bases; J trimming: 4 bases; junction bases outside the gene matches: 3. CDR3 bases: TGTGCCATCAGGGGACAGGGAGGAGAGACCCAGTACTTC. Residues: CAIRGQGGETQYF.

In its sample, this clone was seen once. J is TRBJ1-1 and V is TRBV12-2. TRBV12-2 is listed as a pseudogene. The CDR3 is 14 residues long. Here the CDR3 DNA reads TGTGCAAGTCGCTTTTACGGTATGAACACTGAAGCTTTCTTT. Residues: CASRFYGMNTEAFF.

V is TRBV5-8 and J is TRBJ1-1, with TRBD1 matching 9 bases. The CDR3 spans 14 residues. The trim removed 4 bases at V and 5 bases at J, leaving 6 bases unmatched. Germline CDR1 SGHTS, CDR2 YDEGEE. CDR3 bases: TGTGCCAGCAGCGCGGGACAGGGTGGGACTGAAGCTTTCTTT. It encodes CASSAGQGGTEAFF.

This chain uses TRBV6-5 with TRBJ2-7; possible D gene TRBD2, 7 bases. The length of the CDR3 is 15 residues. Germline-derived CDR1 and CDR2 are MNHEY and SVGAGI. V was trimmed by 0 bases and J by 6 bases, leaving 15 bases between them. The CDR3 reads CASSYSRGGTGEQYF. DNA for the CDR3: TGTGCCAGCAGTTACTCGAGGGGGGGAACGGGCGAGCAGTACTTC.

V is TRBV9 and J is TRBJ1-2; 9 bases align to TRBD1. The germline V gene has CDR1 SGDLS and CDR2 YYNGEE. The J segment lost 7 bases and the V segment lost 4 bases, leaving 8 bases of the junction unmatched. This CDR3 comprises 14 residues. CDR3 amino acids: CASSSRDRVGGYTF. CDR3 nucleotide sequence: TGTGCCAGCAGCTCTCGGGACAGGGTGGGTGGCTACACCTTC.

V and J are TRBV6-6 and TRBJ2-1, with D tentatively TRBD1 or TRBD2 (5 bases each). There are 15 residues in the CDR3. The germline V gene encodes CDR1 MNHNY and CDR2 SVGAGI (reference sequence). Trimming stripped 2 bases from V and 2 bases from J, with 10 bases between. The CDR3 bases are TGTGCCAGCAGTTACGGACGGGGCCCCTACAATGAGCAGTTCTTC. This sequence encodes CASSYGRGPYNEQFF.

J is TRBJ2-2 and V is TRBV5-1; D ambiguous. CDR3 length equals 14 residues. The germline CDR1 and CDR2 sequences are SGHRS and YFSETQ. With 0 bases removed from V and 5 bases from J, the gap between germline ends came to 8 bases. CDR3 DNA: TGCGCCAGCAGCTTGGAAGGAACGACCGGGGAGCTGTTTTTT. It translates to CASSLEGTTGELFF.